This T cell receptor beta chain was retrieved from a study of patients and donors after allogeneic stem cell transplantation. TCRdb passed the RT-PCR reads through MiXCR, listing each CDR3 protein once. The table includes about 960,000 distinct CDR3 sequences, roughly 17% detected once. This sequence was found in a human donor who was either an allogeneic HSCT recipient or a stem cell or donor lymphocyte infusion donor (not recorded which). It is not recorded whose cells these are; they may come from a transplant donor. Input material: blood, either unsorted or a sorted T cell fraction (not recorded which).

CDR3: CASSLGLAGVFQETQYF. CDR3 DNA: TGTGCCAGCAGTTTAGGTCTAGCGGGGGTTTTTCAAGAGACCCAGTACTTC. The chain has TRBV12-3 or TRBV12-4 and TRBJ2-5, with TRBD2 identical over 10 bases. The J segment lost 2 bases and the V segment lost 1 base, leaving 7 bases of the junction unmatched. This CDR3 contains 17 residues.